Each of the 25 T cell receptor beta chains below was sequenced from the same sample in a study of post-analysis software for immune sequencing data. The study's findings and limits: Compared with controls, patients had more of about five TRBV segments, including TRBV5-6, TRBV5-1 and TRBV20-1.

Their antigens remain unidentified. The TCR beta cDNA libraries carried unique molecular identifiers. TCRdb used MiXCR to reprocess the PCR reads, holding one entry per CDR3 protein. The top ten hold 4.9% of the sample, which has some 800,000 distinct CDR3 sequences, 46% seen once. The sequenced material came from blood. The receptors shown here come from a girl aged 10 to 17 with multiple sclerosis.

Only one count was recorded for this clonotype. The chain combines TRBV27 with TRBJ2-1, with D tentatively TRBD1 (7 bases). This CDR3 has 14 amino acids. The germline CDR1 and CDR2 sequences are MNHEY and SMNVEV (reference sequence). The V and J ends lost 3 bases and 10 bases respectively, with 16 bases between them. CDR3 DNA: TGTGCCAGCAGTTTGGCAGGGGGGAGCCCAGAGCAGTTCTTC. It encodes CASSLAGGSPEQFF.

This clonotype was observed a few times. The chain combines TRBV3-1 with TRBJ2-1; no clear D. Germline CDR1 reads LGHDT; CDR2 reads YNNKEL (reference sequence). The CDR3 contains 15 residues. The V gene lost 1 base and the J gene lost 6 bases, with 13 bases spanning the gap. CDR3 sequence (DNA): TGTGCCAGCAGCCAAGGGATCGGGTTAGTCAATGAGCAGTTCTTC. Its protein product is CASSQGIGLVNEQFF.

This clonotype was seen a few times. The genes are TRBV7-2 and TRBJ2-7; maybe TRBD1 (6 bases). This CDR3 comprises 14 residues. CDR1 and CDR2 from the germline V gene are SGHTA and FQGNSA. V was pared by 1 base and J by 4 bases, with 11 bases between. The CDR3 DNA is TGTGCCAGCAGCTTAGAAACAGGGCGGTACGAGCAGTACTTC. Amino acid sequence: CASSLETGRYEQYF.

The J gene is TRBJ1-2, the V gene TRBV2; possibly TRBD1 for D (5 bases). Per the germline V gene, CDR1 is SNHLY and CDR2 is FYNNEI. Trimming took 6 bases from V and 2 from J, leaving 16 bases between them. The CDR3 totals 15 residues. This chain's CDR3 is CASRSQGATNYGYTF. CDR3 sequence (DNA): TGTGCCAGCAGGTCGCAGGGTGCAACCAACTATGGCTACACCTTC.

This clonotype was seen many times. In nucleotides, the CDR3 is TGTGCCAGCAGTTTCGGCGGGGACTACGAGCAGTACTTC. It is translated as CASSFGGDYEQYF. This sequence joins TRBV6-1 and TRBJ2-7, with D tentatively TRBD2 (6 bases). This CDR3 has 13 residues. Germline CDR1 reads MNHNS; CDR2 reads SASEGT. The germline V and J ends were trimmed by 5 bases and 3 bases, with 11 bases remaining between them.

Only a few counts were recorded for this clonotype. The V gene is TRBV6-5, the J gene TRBJ1-1, with a possible D match to TRBD1 (5 bases). V lost 7 bases and J lost 5, with 20 bases in between. Germline lookup yields CDR1 MNHEY and CDR2 SVGAGI. The CDR3 spans 15 residues. The CDR3 loop is CASTPGHLGKTEAFF. The CDR3, as DNA: TGTGCCAGCACACCGGGGCACCTGGGGAAAACTGAAGCTTTCTTT.

V is TRBV12-3 or TRBV12-4 and J is TRBJ2-4; the D is unclear. The CDR3 spans 14 residues. V was clipped by 1 base and J by 7 bases, with 11 bases between them. CDR3 sequence: CASSLGALVNIQYF. The CDR3 nucleotides read TGTGCCAGCAGTTTAGGAGCGTTGGTGAACATTCAGTACTTC.

This chain connects TRBV5-1 to TRBJ2-1, with 9 bases that match TRBD1. The germline CDR1 and CDR2 sequences are SGHRS and YFSETQ. CDR3 length: 15 residues. V trimming: 0 bases; J trimming: 8 bases; junction bases outside the gene matches: 6. CDR3 sequence reads: CASSLEGQGLDEQFF. The DNA for the CDR3 is TGCGCCAGCAGCTTGGAGGGACAGGGACTTGATGAGCAGTTCTTC.

With regard to this clonotype: A much larger clone lies one base from this, so it may be a read error. The rearrangement links TRBV11-1 to TRBJ2-4; tentatively, D is TRBD1 (5 bases). The V gene's germline CDR1 is SGHAT and CDR2 FQDESV (reference sequence). CDR3 length equals 12 residues. The V end was cut by 1 base, the J end by 7 bases, with 5 bases between. The CDR3 DNA reads as TGTGCCAGCAGCTTAGAGGGGAACATTCAGTACTTC. Translation gives CASSLEGNIQYF.

This chain connects TRBV6-6 to TRBJ2-5; no clear D. This CDR3 region has 13 residues. Germline CDR1 is MNHNY and CDR2 is SVGAGI (reference sequence). V was shortened by 2 bases and J by 4 bases, with 8 bases between the two germline ends. The CDR3: CASSYALVETQYF. The CDR3 region has the DNA TGTGCCAGCAGTTACGCTCTGGTAGAGACCCAGTACTTC.

The chain recombines TRBV20-1 with TRBJ2-3; no reliable D call. The V end lost 3 bases, the J end lost 4 bases, and 8 bases lay between the germline ends. The germline V gene encodes CDR1 DFQATT and CDR2 SNEGSKA (reference sequence). The CDR3 is 12 residues long. The CDR3 region is CSASPRADTQYF. The CDR3 bases are TGCAGTGCTAGCCCTAGAGCAGATACGCAGTATTTT.

This clonotype was detected many times. V and J are TRBV4-3 and TRBJ1-6; 9 bases are a match to TRBD1. Germline trimming cut 3 bases from V and 12 bases from J; bases unmatched to any gene: 9. The CDR3 totals 15 residues. The germline V gene encodes CDR1 LGHNA and CDR2 YSLEER. The CDR3 bases are TGCGCCAGCAGCCAGGGGACAGGGACTATAGTACCCCTCCACTTT. It encodes CASSQGTGTIVPLHF.

V is TRBV29-1 and J is TRBJ2-2, with D unresolved. Looked up from germline, CDR1 is SQVTM and CDR2 is ANQGSEA. V was trimmed by 6 bases and J by 6 bases, leaving 17 bases between them. The CDR3 has 14 amino acids. In nucleotides, the CDR3 is TGCAGCGTCCTTAAGTTTAAAGATGCCGGGGAGCTGTTTTTT. Its protein is CSVLKFKDAGELFF.

This clonotype was recorded a few times. The rearrangement joins TRBV10-3 to TRBJ2-7; unclear D gene. This CDR3 region has 13 residues. With 7 bases removed from V and 7 bases from J, the gap between germline ends came to 17 bases. Germline CDR1 reads ENHRY; CDR2 reads SYGVKD. CDR3 in DNA: TGTGCCATCAAGGCATCAACCCCTGGGGAGCAGTACTTC. This gives the protein CAIKASTPGEQYF.

This rearrangement joins TRBV12-3 or TRBV12-4 to TRBJ2-1; D not resolved. The CDR3 consists of 12 residues. V was pared by 6 bases and J by 6 bases, with 9 bases between. The CDR3 coding sequence is TGTGCCAGCAGGTGGACCGCCAATGAGCAGTTCTTC. It specifies CASRWTANEQFF.

The V gene is TRBV5-6, the J gene TRBJ2-7; D is unresolved. Germline values: CDR1 SGHDT, CDR2 YYEEEE. There are 14 residues in the CDR3. With 4 bases removed from V and 0 bases from J, the gap between germline ends came to 11 bases. CDR3 in amino acids: CASSTGPASYEQYF. The CDR3 bases are TGTGCCAGCAGCACTGGGCCAGCCTCCTACGAGCAGTACTTC.

This clonotype came up a few times. The chain recombines TRBV7-8 with TRBJ2-7, with 10 bases that match TRBD2. The trim removed 6 bases at V and 5 bases at J, leaving 10 bases unmatched. The CDR3 extends over 15 amino acids. Per germline, CDR1 SGHVS and CDR2 FQNEAQ. The CDR3 spells CASSYPSGRFDEQYF. The CDR3 coding sequence is TGTGCCAGCAGTTATCCTAGCGGGAGATTTGACGAGCAGTACTTC.

As for this clonotype: The junction shows a germline mismatch at one end, possibly a read error. The chain uses TRBV6-1 and TRBJ2-5, with 11 nucleotides matching TRBD1. Germline V gene data show CDR1 as MNHNS and CDR2 as SASEGT. The CDR3 contains 15 residues. CDR3 in amino acids: CASSSGTGGQETRYF. The CDR3, as DNA: TGTGCCAGCAGCTCCGGGACAGGGGGACAAGAGACCCGGTACTTC.

This rearrangement joins TRBV12-3 or TRBV12-4 to TRBJ2-5; D may be TRBD2 (5 bases). This CDR3 region has 13 residues. V was clipped by 7 bases and J by 5 bases, with 14 bases between them. The CDR3 DNA follows: TGTGCCAGCACCGTCCTTGGGGAGGAGACCCAGTACTTC. This codes for CASTVLGEETQYF.

The chain recombines TRBV7-9 with TRBJ2-3, with 9 positions matching TRBD2. This CDR3 region has 20 residues. V lost 5 bases to trimming and J lost 0 bases; unmatched junction nucleotides: 18. Germline V lookup: CDR1 SEHNR, CDR2 FQNEAQ (reference sequence). CDR3 region: CASSLPVTSGESSSTDTQYF. The CDR3 DNA sequence: TGTGCCAGCAGCCTTCCCGTGACTAGCGGTGAATCTTCTAGCACAGATACGCAGTATTTT.

The V and J genes are TRBV10-3 and TRBJ2-1; 9 bases line up with TRBD2. The junction had 5 bases not matched to a gene; V was cut back by 1 base and J by 7 bases. CDR1 and CDR2 from the germline V gene are ENHRY and SYGVKD. This CDR3 contains 15 residues. DNA for the CDR3: TGTGCCATCAGTGAGTATGGACTAGCGTCAAATGAGCAGTTCTTC. It is translated as CAISEYGLASNEQFF.

This clonotype has more than one count but fewer than ten. The chain has TRBV2 and TRBJ2-5; D gene ambiguous. V gave up 5 bases and J gave up 5 bases, with 18 bases separating them. This CDR3 is 15 amino acids long. Per the germline V gene, CDR1 is SNHLY and CDR2 is FYNNEI. In nucleotides, the CDR3 is TGTGCCAGCAGTCCCGGTAAAGGGATAAAGGAGACCCAGTACTTC. Protein: CASSPGKGIKETQYF.

This clonotype was seen just once. The CDR3 nucleotides read TGTGCCAGCAGCTTAAACAGGGGAGATAGCAATCAGCCCCAGCATTTT. This gives the protein CASSLNRGDSNQPQHF. The rearrangement links TRBV7-2 to TRBJ1-5; 7 bases fit TRBD1. The CDR3 is made up of 16 amino acids. The germline gives CDR1 SGHTA, CDR2 FQGNSA. The V and J ends lost 2 bases and 0 bases, in that order; junction bases with no gene match: 4.

CDR3 sequence (DNA): TGTGCCAGCAGCTGGATGGTAGGGGCGGCGGTCGATGAGCAGTTCTTC. It specifies CASSWMVGAAVDEQFF. This chain connects TRBV7-9 to TRBJ2-1; D possibly corresponds to TRBD1 (5 bases). The CDR3 totals 16 residues. The V gene lost 4 bases and the J gene lost 8 bases, with 21 bases spanning the gap. Germline CDR1 SEHNR, CDR2 FQNEAQ (reference sequence). The variable domain in full, completed from reference TRBV7-9 and TRBJ2-1, reads DTGVSQNPRHKITKRGQNVTFRCDPISEHNRLYWYRQTLGQGPEFLTYFQNEAQLEKSRLLSDRFSAERPKGSFSTLEIQRTEQGDSAMYLCASSWMVGAAVDEQFFGPGTRLTVL.

The J gene is TRBJ2-2, the V gene TRBV28; 11 positions match TRBD2. V was pared by 5 bases and J by 3 bases, with 8 bases of the junction left unmatched. Germline CDR1 and CDR2: MDHEN and SYDVKM. This CDR3 is built from 17 residues. The CDR3 spells CASSRASGRRDTGELFF. CDR3 DNA sequence: TGTGCCAGCAGTAGGGCTAGCGGGAGGAGGGACACCGGGGAGCTGTTTTTT.